This T cell receptor (beta chain) emerged from a study of early T cells in non-severe SARS-CoV-2 infection. In the study overall: Sequencing of unsorted whole blood was done on bulk RNA, leaving chains unpaired.

Study-level findings and limits: VDJdb-based annotation leaned toward anti-spike CD8 responses and missed private and CD4 specificities.

This clonotype was counted at least ten times. Its antigen remains unidentified. The V gene end was trimmed by 5 bases and the J gene end by 8 bases; junction bases not matched to a gene: 3. The CDR3 spans 14 residues. Germline CDR1 reads SGHTA; CDR2 reads FQGTGA. Each single cDNA molecule received a unique molecular identifier. TCRdb independently ran MiXCR on the 5' RACE reads; one entry per CDR3 protein. This sample has some 66,000 distinct CDR3 sequences, with approximately 9.1% found just once. V and J are TRBV7-3 and TRBJ2-1, with 13 bases aligning to TRBD2. The sequence was obtained from an adult who was a healthcare worker with PCR-confirmed SARS-CoV-2 infection or an uninfected control (not recorded which). The sample comprised whole blood. The CDR3 here is CASSRTSGSDEQFF. The CDR3 nucleotides are TGTGCCAGCAGCCGGACTAGCGGGAGTGATGAGCAGTTCTTC.